Sequencing of this T cell receptor beta chain was carried out in a study of lymphopenia after photon versus proton radiotherapy. The study, taken as a whole, reports: Relative stability marked proton patients; photon patients lost diversity and naive cells.

Repertoires were generated with immunoSEQ multiplex PCR, while TCRdb's copy carries only in-frame clones and drops some. Among tens of thousands of clones listed, roughly 86% were seen once. Germline CDR1 and CDR2: SGHTA and FQGNSA. Trimming removed 2 bases from V and 5 bases from J; junction bases left unmatched: 4. This CDR3 is 16 amino acids long. This clone was seen a few times. Its specificity is not known. The receptor was isolated from an older woman with pancreatic cancer. Some clones in this sample may be carry-over from other donors' samples. Sequencing used peripheral blood, obtained from a patient treated with proton-based radiotherapy. The chain couples TRBV7-2 to TRBJ2-2, with 11 bases matching TRBD2. CDR3 in amino acids: CASSLTSGSGTGELFF. The CDR3, as DNA: TGTGCCAGCAGCTTAACTAGCGGGAGCGGAACCGGGGAGCTGTTTTTT.